The rows below give T cell receptor beta chains drawn from one sample of a study of identical twins. Via MiXCR, TCRdb re-called the 5' RACE reads, giving one row per CDR3 protein. The data contain some 500,000 distinct CDR3 sequences, 20% to 25% of them singletons. These data were also filed under a second study, of T cells expressing NK-cell markers.

Specimen: CD4+ T cells sorted from blood. Receptors originate from a woman younger than 30 in good health. The CDR3 runs from the conserved cysteine through the conserved F or W.

>TRBJ2-7|TRBV5-6
CASSLYSEFEQYF
>TRBJ2-3|TRBV7-2
CASSLIGTSGGQDTQYF
>TRBJ1-2|TRBV15
CATSLRSSSGYGYTF
>TRBJ1-1|TRBV12-3/TRBV12-4
CASSLRQPNTEAFF
>TRBJ1-2|TRBV27
CASSRGLRGANYGYTF
>TRBJ2-3|TRBV6-1
CASRSGQGGSDTQYF
>TRBJ2-5|TRBV9
CASSFLPSGAKETQYF
>TRBJ2-1|TRBV20-1
CSGLSSSGRPSSYNEQFF
>TRBJ2-3|TRBV20-1
CSARGLAGGSFRTDTQYF
>TRBJ1-1|TRBV20-1
CSARDPQGWTEAFF
>TRBJ2-1|TRBV14
CASTPGTGAYNEQFF
>TRBJ2-3|TRBV4-2
CASSQVRAVTDTQYF
>TRBJ2-5|TRBV7-3
CASSAQSLGTETQYF
>TRBJ1-5|TRBV7-2
CASSLALLRPQHF
>TRBJ2-7|TRBV6-2/TRBV6-3
CASQRGTPSYEQYF
>TRBJ1-1|TRBV7-9
CASSSPVTARNEAFF